What follows are 21 T cell receptor beta chains derived from one specimen sequenced in a study of blood T cell repertoires in COVID-19. The assay was immunoSEQ multiplex PCR, and TCRdb's table has in-frame clones only and misses some. The sample includes 15,000 to 20,000 clones, roughly 80% of them seen just once. The source material was peripheral blood. All receptors come from a man between 60 and 75 years old with active or convalescent COVID-19.

This clone occurred once. V is TRBV9 and J is TRBJ2-3; 9 bases are shared with TRBD1. Per germline, CDR1 SGDLS and CDR2 YYNGEE. The CDR3 sequence is 15 residues long. The trim removed 0 bases at V and 4 bases at J, leaving 3 bases unmatched. Written as DNA, the CDR3 is TGTGCCAGCAGCGTAGGTTGGACAGGGGCAGATACGCAGTATTTT. Translation gives CASSVGWTGADTQYF.

The rearrangement links TRBV28 to TRBJ2-7, with TRBD2 matching 8 bases. The V gene end was trimmed by 10 bases and the J gene end by 7 bases; junction bases not matched to a gene: 21. This CDR3 has 16 residues. Germline loops: CDR1 MDHEN, CDR2 SYDVKM. The DNA for the CDR3 is TGTGCCACTACCGTGGGGGCGGGAGGTAGGGTACGAGAGCAGTACTTC. Protein: CATTVGAGGRVREQYF.

This sequence joins TRBV7-9 and TRBJ2-2, with D possibly TRBD2 on 6 matching bases. The CDR3 is 15 residues long. Germline V gives CDR1 SEHNR, CDR2 FQNEAQ (reference sequence). The V end lost 5 bases, the J end lost 1 base, and 11 bases lay between the germline ends. CDR3 loop: CASSRTSLNTGELFF. For the CDR3, the DNA is TGTGCCAGCAGCCGTACTAGCCTGAACACCGGGGAGCTGTTTTTT.

The chain carries TRBV19 and TRBJ2-7, with D maybe TRBD2 (5 bases). V lost 3 bases and J lost 2, with 11 bases in between. From germline, CDR1 is LNHDA and CDR2 SQIVND (reference sequence). The CDR3 is 14 residues long. The chain's CDR3 is CASSIDGLAYEQYF. The CDR3 DNA follows: TGTGCCAGTAGTATTGACGGACTGGCCTACGAGCAGTACTTC.

This clone was counted once. The V and J genes are TRBV7-3 and TRBJ2-7, with D perhaps matching TRBD1 (5 bases). The CDR3 length is 13 residues. Per germline, CDR1 SGHTA and CDR2 FQGTGA. Trimming pared 0 bases from V and 5 bases from J, leaving 8 bases between. The chain's CDR3 is CASSLTWGHEQYF. DNA for the CDR3: TGTGCCAGCAGCTTAACATGGGGCCACGAGCAGTACTTC.

This clone was seen only a few times. The chain employs TRBV24-1 and TRBJ2-2, with D possibly being TRBD2 (6 bases). Germline V CDR1 and CDR2: KGHDR, SFDVKD. The CDR3 covers 16 residues. The V gene lost 9 bases and the J gene lost 4 bases, with 20 bases spanning the gap. CDR3 sequence (DNA): TGTGCCACCCCAGATGTTGGTAGCGGACTCACCGGGGAGCTGTTTTTT. Protein product: CATPDVGSGLTGELFF.

This clone was observed a few times. The gene calls are TRBV9 and TRBJ1-2; TRBD1 might be the D (5 bases). Germline CDR1 and CDR2: SGDLS and YYNGEE. The CDR3 totals 13 residues. Trimming pared 3 bases from V and 7 bases from J, leaving 13 bases between. This chain's CDR3 is CASSEDNSGGYTF. DNA of the CDR3: TGTGCCAGCAGCGAGGACAATTCGGGTGGCTACACCTTC.

V and J are TRBV6-5 and TRBJ1-1; D is undetermined. V shed 5 bases and J shed 4 bases, with 8 bases lying between them. The CDR3 sequence is 12 residues long. The germline V gene has CDR1 MNHEY and CDR2 SVGAGI. For the CDR3, the DNA is TGTGCCAGCAGTACTCGGGGCACTGAAGCTTTCTTT. It translates to CASSTRGTEAFF.

The chain has TRBV11-2 and TRBJ2-3; TRBD2 matches at 8 bases. CDR1 is SGHAT, CDR2 FQNNGV, per germline. Trimming took 2 bases from V and 2 from J; bases not matched to a gene: 6. This CDR3 is 16 amino acids long. For the CDR3, the DNA is TGTGCCAGCAGCTTAATGGGCGGGGGGAACACAGATACGCAGTATTTT. Amino acids: CASSLMGGGNTDTQYF.

The V gene is TRBV5-1, the J gene TRBJ1-1; 11 bases fit TRBD1. CDR1 is SGHRS and CDR2 is YFSETQ in the germline V gene. The CDR3 runs to 16 residues. After removal of 4 bases from V and 0 bases from J, the junction contained 5 bases not matched to a gene. The CDR3 sequence is CASSAGQGGMNTEAFF. The CDR3 DNA follows: TGCGCCAGCAGCGCGGGACAGGGGGGGATGAACACTGAAGCTTTCTTT.

Here the CDR3 DNA reads TGTGCCAGTGCAAGGGGGCTACACACTGAAGCTTTCTTT. This sequence encodes CASARGLHTEAFF. The chain recombines TRBV28 with TRBJ1-1; TRBD1 aligns across 7 bases. Germline V gene data show CDR1 as MDHEN and CDR2 as SYDVKM. V gave up 9 bases and J gave up 3 bases; unmatched junction bases: 7. This CDR3 is built from 13 residues.

The V call is TRBV28, the J call TRBJ1-6; 7 bases are shared with TRBD1. After removal of 2 bases from V and 6 bases from J, the junction contained 4 bases not matched to a gene. Germline-derived CDR1 and CDR2 are MDHEN and SYDVKM. The CDR3 loop spans 15 amino acids. The CDR3 protein is CASSLGGQINSPLHF. CDR3 nucleotide sequence: TGTGCCAGCAGTTTAGGGGGACAGATTAATTCACCCCTCCACTTT. Variable domain in full (rest from reference TRBV28 and TRBJ1-6): DVKVTQSSRYLVKRTGEKVFLECVQDMDHENMFWYRQDPGLGLRLIYFSYDVKMKEKGDIPEGYSVSREKKERFSLILESASTNQTSMYLCASSLGGQINSPLHFGNGTRLTVT.

The chain carries TRBV6-1 and TRBJ2-2, with 10 bases aligning to TRBD1. This CDR3 is 17 amino acids long. Per germline, CDR1 MNHNS and CDR2 SASEGT. Trimming removed 4 bases from V and 6 bases from J; junction bases left unmatched: 11. The CDR3 DNA reads TGTGCCAGCAGTGGACTCTGGGGACAGGGGTTCGCCGGGGAGCTGTTTTTT. Amino acids: CASSGLWGQGFAGELFF.

The chain recombines TRBV18 with TRBJ2-3; D uncertain. Looked up from germline, CDR1 is KGHSH and CDR2 is LQKENI. V shed 6 bases and J shed 6 bases, with 16 bases lying between them. This CDR3 has 14 residues. The chain's CDR3 is CASSLGSAQDTQYF. CDR3 nucleotides: TGTGCCAGCTCCCTCGGGTCCGCCCAGGATACGCAGTATTTT.

This chain links TRBV18 with TRBJ2-7, with TRBD1 identical over 9 bases. Germline CDR1 KGHSH, CDR2 LQKENI. V lost 3 bases to trimming and J lost 3 bases; unmatched junction nucleotides: 9. CDR3 size: 16 residues. The CDR3, as DNA: TGTGCCAGCTCACCGACCCGGGACAGGGTTGACTACGAGCAGTACTTC. As protein: CASSPTRDRVDYEQYF.

This chain joins TRBV2 and TRBJ2-3; no reliable D call. The CDR3 runs 16 residues. The V gene's germline CDR1 is SNHLY and CDR2 FYNNEI. The germline V and J ends were trimmed by 6 bases and 2 bases, with 18 bases remaining between them. The CDR3 DNA sequence: TGTGCCAGCAGAAGGATGGGCCTCAATTACACAGATACGCAGTATTTT. Translation gives CASRRMGLNYTDTQYF.

The chain uses TRBV19 and TRBJ1-4; TRBD1 aligns across 9 bases. This CDR3 region has 14 residues. The ends lost 4 bases at V and 8 bases at J; junction bases unmatched: 5. Germline lookup yields CDR1 LNHDA and CDR2 SQIVND (reference sequence). The CDR3, as DNA: TGTGCCAGTAGTAGCGGGACAGGGTCCGAAAAACTGTTTTTT. It yields the protein CASSSGTGSEKLFF.

CDR3 in amino acids: CASFEQGRNTIYF. The CDR3 DNA is TGTGCCAGCTTTGAACAGGGAAGAAACACCATATATTTT. The chain couples TRBV5-4 to TRBJ1-3, with D perhaps matching TRBD1 (6 bases). Trimming took 7 bases from V and 5 from J, leaving 13 bases between them. The germline CDR1 and CDR2 sequences are SGHNT and YYREEE (reference sequence). CDR3 length equals 13 residues.

This clone was detected a few times. The V gene is TRBV5-1, the J gene TRBJ2-7; 8 bases align to TRBD1. This CDR3 is built from 16 residues. Germline loops: CDR1 SGHRS, CDR2 YFSETQ. The trim removed 5 bases at V and 5 bases at J, leaving 15 bases unmatched. CDR3: CASRKPGQEGLHEQYF. The CDR3 DNA reads as TGCGCCAGCAGGAAACCGGGACAGGAGGGGCTCCACGAGCAGTACTTC.

The chain uses TRBV7-2 and TRBJ1-3; perhaps TRBD1 as D (5 bases). V lost 4 bases and J lost 4, with 8 bases in between. The CDR3 consists of 13 residues. CDR1 is SGHTA, CDR2 FQGNSA, per germline. CDR3 DNA sequence: TGTGCCAGCAGCTCGTCAGGGGGAAACACCATATATTTT. It codes for CASSSSGGNTIYF. The full variable domain, completed using reference TRBV7-2 and TRBJ1-3, is GAGVSQSPSNKVTEKGKDVELRCDPISGHTALYWYRQSLGQGLEFLIYFQGNSAPDKSGLPSDRFSAERTGGSVSTLTIQRTQQEDSAVYLCASSSSGGNTIYFGEGSWLTVV.

The genes are TRBV6-5 and TRBJ1-1, with 9 bases lining up with TRBD1. CDR3 length: 13 residues. V lost 6 bases to trimming and J lost 4 bases; unmatched junction nucleotides: 3. The germline gives CDR1 MNHEY, CDR2 SVGAGI. The CDR3 DNA sequence: TGTGCCAGCAGACACAGGGGGCGCACTGAAGCTTTCTTT. It encodes CASRHRGRTEAFF.